This is a list of T cell receptor beta chains from one sample in a study of blood T cell repertoires in COVID-19. TCRdb's copy holds only in-frame clones and misses some; the assay was immunoSEQ multiplex PCR. The sample includes 150,000 to 200,000 clones, around 90% of them seen just once. The material sequenced was PBMCs or T cells enriched from blood (not recorded which). These receptors all come from a woman aged 18-30 years who had recovered from COVID-19. The CDR3 runs from the conserved cysteine through the conserved F or W. A D gene is named only where the DNA matches it firmly.

>TRBV5-1|TRBJ2-5|.
CASSLQTGTQETQYF
>TRBV27|TRBJ1-4|.
CASSPTNLNEKLFF
>TRBV25-1|TRBJ2-7|TRBD2
CASSVAGGREQYF
>TRBV29-1|TRBJ2-1|.
CSVGQAGGYNEQFF
>TRBV2|TRBJ2-5|TRBD1
CNEGTGGQGTQYF
>TRBV7-8|TRBJ2-7|TRBD1
CASSLWAGGAEQYF
>TRBV6-5|TRBJ1-2|TRBD1
CASRTDRQGVYGYTF
>TRBV6-6|TRBJ1-2|.
CASSYVRGGLDYGYTF
>TRBV28|TRBJ2-2|TRBD2
CASSSSGRATGELFF
>TRBV10-3|TRBJ1-6|.
CAISASDNREPLHF
>TRBV7-2|TRBJ2-7|TRBD1
CASSSKQGSYEQYF
>TRBV5-6|TRBJ1-2|TRBD1
CASSPRTGENYGYTF
>TRBV25-1|TRBJ2-3|.
CASSESRILTDTQYF
>TRBV4-2|TRBJ2-7|TRBD1
CASSQDRAYEQYF